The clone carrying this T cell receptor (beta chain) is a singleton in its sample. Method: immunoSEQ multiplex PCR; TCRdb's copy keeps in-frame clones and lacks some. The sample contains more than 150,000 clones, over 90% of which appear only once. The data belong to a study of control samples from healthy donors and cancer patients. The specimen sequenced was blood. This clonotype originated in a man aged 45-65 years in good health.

The chain's CDR3 is CASSLGGGRYEQYF. The CDR3 bases are TGTGCCAGCAGTTTGGGGGGAGGCAGGTACGAGCAGTACTTC. This chain joins TRBV27 and TRBJ2-7; D is perhaps TRBD2 (6 bases). Per germline, CDR1 MNHEY and CDR2 SMNVEV (reference sequence). The CDR3 contains 14 residues. With 3 bases removed from V and 4 bases from J, the gap between germline ends came to 13 bases.